This T cell receptor (beta chain) is drawn from a study of CD8+ T cells in alopecia areata. RNA extraction and reverse transcription yielded cDNA as sequencing template. Measured with immunoSEQ multiplex PCR; TCRdb has only the in-frame clones, and not every one. The sample holds 150,000 to 200,000 clones, about 63% seen once. The CDR3 sequence is 14 residues long. The ends were cut back, 7 bases at V and 5 bases at J, with 17 bases in the middle. Germline V gene sequence: CDR1 SGHTA, CDR2 FQGNSA. This clone has only a few counts. The sequencing here drew on CD4+ T cells sorted from blood, taken at week 0. This sequence joins TRBV7-2 and TRBJ1-1; tentative D call: TRBD1 (6 bases). The sequence was collected from a human donor with alopecia areata. The CDR3 DNA follows: TGTGCCAGCACCGAAAGGGGGGGCGGGACTGAAGCTTTCTTT. Translated, it gives CASTERGGGTEAFF.